This TCR beta chain was documented in a study of response to subunit inactivated influenza vaccine. Regarding the study as a whole: That few new T cells are recruited by each seasonal influenza vaccination was the authors' suggestion.

This clonotype came up many times. Its target is not known. Using its own MiXCR run on the RT-PCR reads, TCRdb lists one record per CDR3 protein. Here the sample spans approximately 500,000 distinct CDR3 sequences, under 15% being singletons. CDR1 and CDR2 from the germline V gene are SGHRS and YFSETQ. V gave up 4 bases and J gave up 0 bases, with 19 bases separating them. CDR3 length: 18 residues. This chain connects TRBV5-1 to TRBJ2-2; perhaps TRBD1 as D (6 bases). This specimen was PBMCs from blood, taken around seven weeks after vaccination. This TCR came from a middle-aged man who received an inactivated influenza vaccine. The DNA for the CDR3 is TGCGCCAGCAGCACAGTCCCTACAGGGTTCACGAACACCGGGGAGCTGTTTTTT. Its translation is CASSTVPTGFTNTGELFF.